A selection of T cell receptor beta chains follows, all from one sample in a study of blood T cell repertoires in COVID-19. Clones were read by immunoSEQ multiplex PCR, and TCRdb kept only the in-frame ones, dropping some. The profile shows 260,000 or so clones, around 85% of them singletons. Sequencing input: PBMCs or T cells enriched from blood (not recorded which). Receptors were obtained from a woman in her forties or fifties who had recovered from COVID-19. The CDR3 runs from the conserved cysteine through the conserved F or W. A D gene is named only where the DNA matches it firmly. Clone sizes are given selectively: once, few, many, or a class where the clone is expanded.

d_gene,v_gene,len,abundance,j_gene,CDR3aa,CDR3nt
TRBD1,TRBV7-8,16,many,TRBJ2-7,CASSLGMTGSSYEQYF,TGTGCCAGCAGCTTAGGAATGACAGGGAGCTCCTACGAGCAGTACTTC
-,TRBV27,15,-,TRBJ1-5,CASSLSQGLGQPQHF,TGTGCCAGCAGTTTATCGCAGGGATTGGGGCAGCCCCAGCATTTT
TRBD1,TRBV27,13,few,TRBJ1-2,CASSWDRGFGYTF,TGTGCCAGCAGTTGGGACAGGGGGTTTGGCTACACCTTC
TRBD1,TRBV7-2,16,once,TRBJ2-2,CASSDYRTGGTGELFF,TGTGCCAGCAGTGATTACCGGACAGGGGGCACCGGGGAGCTGTTTTTT
TRBD1,TRBV3-1/TRBV3-2,16,-,TRBJ2-5,CASSQRTGAIQETQYF,TGTGCCAGCAGCCAGAGGACAGGGGCAATACAAGAGACCCAGTACTTC
-,TRBV30,13,-,TRBJ1-6,CAWRGDTDSPLHF,TGTGCCTGGAGGGGGGACACCGATTCACCCCTCCACTTT
TRBD2,TRBV9,16,-,TRBJ2-1,CASSVGGTSVYNEQFF,TGTGCCAGCAGCGTAGGCGGGACTAGCGTCTACAATGAGCAGTTCTTC
-,TRBV5-5,11,-,TRBJ2-7,CASSLQYEQYF,TGTGCCAGCAGCTTGCAGTACGAGCAGTACTTC
-,TRBV21-1,16,-,TRBJ2-5,CASSVRDRGAQETQYF,TGTGCCAGCAGCGTCCGGGACAGGGGAGCCCAAGAGACCCAGTACTTC
-,TRBV12-3/TRBV12-4,13,few,TRBJ1-1,CASSDNRVTEAFF,TGTGCCAGCAGCGACAACAGGGTTACTGAAGCTTTCTTT
TRBD1,TRBV19,15,-,TRBJ1-5,CASSGVTGGNQPQHF,TGTGCCAGTAGTGGCGTGACAGGGGGGAATCAGCCCCAGCATTTT
TRBD1,TRBV19,15,-,TRBJ1-5,CASSPTGGAGQPQHF,TGTGCCAGTAGTCCTACAGGGGGCGCCGGTCAGCCCCAGCATTTT
-,TRBV15,16,-,TRBJ2-6,CATSRDSGTGANVLTF,TGTGCCACCAGCAGAGACTCAGGGACTGGGGCCAACGTCCTGACTTTC
TRBD1,TRBV19,18,-,TRBJ1-2,CASSKKTGIGFKGDGYTF,TGTGCCAGTAGCAAAAAGACAGGGATTGGGTTCAAGGGGGATGGCTACACCTTC
-,TRBV28,15,-,TRBJ1-5,CASSLSGQPNQPQHF,TGTGCCAGCAGTTTATCCGGACAGCCAAATCAGCCCCAGCATTTT
TRBD1,TRBV6-5,13,-,TRBJ1-2,CASGDRVSGGYTF,TGTGCCAGCGGAGACAGGGTGAGTGGAGGCTACACCTTC
-,TRBV25-1,15,-,TRBJ2-7,CASSEWRRRLYEQYF,TGTGCCAGCAGTGAATGGAGGAGAAGGCTCTACGAGCAGTACTTC
-,TRBV6-5,14,-,TRBJ1-2,CATGRTDSLYGYTF,TGTGCCACCGGACGAACCGACAGTCTCTATGGCTACACCTTC
TRBD1,TRBV7-9,13,-,TRBJ2-7,CASSLGQGPEQYF,TGTGCCAGCAGCTTGGGACAGGGACCCGAGCAGTACTTC
TRBD1,TRBV28,14,-,TRBJ1-2,CASGTGGKNYGYTF,TGTGCCAGCGGGACAGGGGGCAAGAACTATGGCTACACCTTC
TRBD2,TRBV28,16,-,TRBJ2-4,CASRQSGGLAKNIQYF,TGTGCCAGCAGACAGAGCGGGGGGCTAGCCAAAAACATTCAGTACTTC
-,TRBV4-1,15,-,TRBJ1-6,CASSQEGQGGSPLHF,TGCGCCAGCAGCCAAGAGGGGCAGGGTGGGTCACCCCTCCACTTT
TRBD1,TRBV29-1,14,-,TRBJ2-5,CSVGGTGSGETQYF,TGCAGCGTTGGGGGGACAGGGTCCGGGGAGACCCAGTACTTC